The subject of this entry is one T cell receptor beta chain. Its target is not known. TCRdb's table, derived via immunoSEQ multiplex PCR, lists solely in-frame clones and lacks some. The sample lists about 9,700 clones; about 80% were seen once. The source of the sample is a study of T cell clonotyping in hematopoietic cell transplantation. The study, taken as a whole, reports: No sorting was done, leaving CD4 and CD8 contributions mixed. Few recipient clonotypes overlapped donors; over 95% were de novo at given depth. Pathologically expanded recipient clonotypes increased progressively from day 30 to day 180 as diversity fell.

V lost 5 bases to trimming and J lost 2 bases, with 16 bases between them. CDR3 length equals 15 residues. Germline V gives CDR1 SGHVS, CDR2 FNYEAQ. The sequences come from PBMCs, collected 180 days after allogeneic stem cell transplant. This TCR was sampled from a male patient aged 40 to 50 who had an allogeneic stem cell transplant from a related donor, so the T cells may come from the graft donor. Some clones in this sample may be carry-over from other donors' samples. This rearrangement joins TRBV7-6 to TRBJ2-7; D is perhaps TRBD2 (5 bases). The DNA for the CDR3 is TGTGCCAGCAGCGGAGGAACAGCGGCCCCCTACGAGCAGTACTTC. Translated, it gives CASSGGTAAPYEQYF.